These 18 T cell receptor beta chains share one sample of origin, sequenced in a study of Ad26.COV2.S vaccination and SARS-CoV-2 variants. The data were produced by immunoSEQ multiplex PCR, yet TCRdb's version contains in-frame clones alone and is incomplete. Here the sample spans about 370,000 clones, around 91% being singletons. The treatment denotes: over 15 received Ad26.COV2.S at low or high dose, single or two shots; a few received placebo; per-sample allocation not given. Sampling happened 63 days after the first vaccine or placebo injection. The sample here was peripheral blood, taken in a trial of Ad26.COV2.S vaccine versus placebo. These receptor sequences come from a person between 18 and 60 years old who received the Ad26.COV2.S COVID-19 vaccine or a placebo.

The chain uses TRBV28 and TRBJ2-4; 10 bases match TRBD2. Unmatched junction bases numbered 16, after V lost 6 bases and J lost 8 bases. The germline CDR1 and CDR2 sequences are MDHEN and SYDVKM. The CDR3 runs 17 residues. This CDR3 is CASSPQGLAGDVDIQYF. The CDR3, as DNA: TGTGCCAGCAGCCCCCAAGGCCTAGCGGGAGATGTGGACATTCAGTACTTC.

Note on this clone: Just one base apart from a much larger clone, this may be a read error. The sample carries other DNA sequences with the same CDR3. V is TRBV28 and J is TRBJ2-7; D is ambiguous. Germline V gene lookup returns CDR1 MDHEN and CDR2 SYDVKM. CDR3 size: 11 residues. V gave up 4 bases and J gave up 2 bases, with 3 bases separating them. CDR3 sequence (DNA): TGTGCCAGCAGTTCCACCTACGAGCAGTACTTC. Its protein product is CASSSTYEQYF.

This clone showed up just once. This chain links TRBV7-2 with TRBJ2-1; D not certain. This CDR3 region has 12 residues. Looked up from germline, CDR1 is SGHTA and CDR2 is FQGNSA. Trimming removed 4 bases at V and 2 bases at J, with 3 bases between. The CDR3 loop reads CASSYAYNEQFF. CDR3 DNA: TGTGCCAGCAGCTACGCCTACAATGAGCAGTTCTTC. Full variable domain (missing parts from reference TRBV7-2 and TRBJ2-1): GAGVSQSPSNKVTEKGKDVELRCDPISGHTALYWYRQSLGQGLEFLIYFQGNSAPDKSGLPSDRFSAERTGGSVSTLTIQRTQQEDSAVYLCASSYAYNEQFFGPGTRLTVL.

The gene calls are TRBV9 and TRBJ2-2; D is ambiguous. The CDR3 covers 14 residues. The germline V gene has CDR1 SGDLS and CDR2 YYNGEE. The V gene lost 4 bases and the J gene lost 6 bases, with 13 bases spanning the gap. The CDR3 bases are TGTGCCAGCAGCCCGGCTAACTCGCCCGGGGAGCTGTTTTTT. Residues: CASSPANSPGELFF.

V usage is TRBV28 and J usage is TRBJ2-1; the match to TRBD2 covers 7 bases. CDR3 length equals 12 residues. The V gene end was trimmed by 9 bases and the J gene end by 8 bases; junction bases not matched to a gene: 7. The germline CDR1 and CDR2 sequences are MDHEN and SYDVKM. CDR3 sequence (DNA): TGTGCCAGTCTCCGGGCGGGAGATGAGCAGTTCTTC. Translated: CASLRAGDEQFF.

The chain joins TRBV2 to TRBJ1-5, with 12 bases aligning to TRBD1. From germline, CDR1 is SNHLY and CDR2 FYNNEI. V lost 8 bases and J lost 0; bases outside the gene matches: 5. This CDR3 is 16 amino acids long. The CDR3 DNA reads as TGTGCCAGCCTCCGGGACAGGGGGCGTAGCAATCAGCCCCAGCATTTT. The encoded protein is CASLRDRGRSNQPQHF.

V usage is TRBV19 and J usage is TRBJ1-2; no firm D call. This CDR3 is 16 amino acids long. V lost 0 bases, J lost 4 bases, and 15 bases lay in between. Germline assignment: CDR1 LNHDA and CDR2 SQIVND (reference sequence). Written as DNA, the CDR3 is TGTGCCAGTAGTATAGATCGAGGCAGAACGGCCTATGGCTACACCTTC. Translating it yields CASSIDRGRTAYGYTF.

With regard to this clone: Relative to the germline gene, one junction end is altered; a read error may explain this. V and J are TRBV12-3 or TRBV12-4 and TRBJ2-2, with 10 bases identical to TRBD2. The CDR3 loop spans 13 amino acids. CDR3 sequence reads: CASSLAGAGELFF. For the CDR3, the DNA is TGTGCCAGCAGTCTAGCGGGAGCCGGGGAGCTGTTTTTT.

The V and J genes are TRBV30 and TRBJ2-1, with D tentatively TRBD1 or TRBD2 (5 bases each). V was clipped by 5 bases and J by 14 bases, with 19 bases between them. Germline values: CDR1 GTSNPN, CDR2 SVGIG (reference sequence). The CDR3 spans 12 residues. The CDR3 bases are TGTGCCTGGGGACCCCTCTCAGGGAGAAAGTTCTTC. Translation gives CAWGPLSGRKFF. Drawing the rest from reference TRBV30 and TRBJ2-1, the complete variable domain is SQTIHQWPATLVQPVGSPLSLECTVEGTSNPNLYWYRQAAGRGLQLLFYSVGIGQISSEVPQNLSASRPQDRQFILSSKKLLLSDSGFYLCAWGPLSGRKFFGPGTRLTVL.

The CDR3: CASSLSGQRGSPLHF. The CDR3 nucleotides read TGTGCCAGCAGCTTATCAGGGCAACGCGGTTCACCCCTCCACTTT. The chain employs TRBV7-9 and TRBJ1-6; D is perhaps TRBD1 (5 bases). V lost 2 bases and J 9 bases, leaving 14 bases between the germline ends. Per the germline V gene, CDR1 is SEHNR and CDR2 is FQNEAQ (reference sequence). The length of the CDR3 is 15 residues.

V gene TRBV7-2 combines with J gene TRBJ1-3, with D perhaps TRBD1 (6 bases). The CDR3 is 16 residues long. The V end lost 5 bases, the J end lost 2 bases, and 16 bases lay between the germline ends. CDR1 is SGHTA, CDR2 FQGNSA, per germline. CDR3 loop: CASSITGPGTGNTIYF. The CDR3 bases are TGTGCCAGCAGCATTACAGGGCCTGGAACTGGAAACACCATATATTTT.

DNA for the CDR3: TGTGCCAGCAGCTTACAGGGAGCGAGTAACTATGGCTACACCTTC. It specifies CASSLQGASNYGYTF. The chain uses TRBV5-4 and TRBJ1-2; possibly TRBD1 for D (6 bases). Between the trimmed V and J ends, which lost 2 bases and 1 base, there was a span of 12 bases. Germline CDR1 is SGHNT and CDR2 is YYREEE (reference sequence). The CDR3 extends over 15 amino acids. The variable domain in full, with the rest retrieved from reference TRBV5-4 and TRBJ1-2, is ETGVTQSPTHLIKTRGQQVTLRCSSQSGHNTVSWYQQALGQGPQFIFQYYREEENGRGNFPPRFSGLQFPNYSSELNVNALELDDSALYLCASSLQGASNYGYTFGSGTRLTVV.

This clone showed up just once. The chain has TRBV28 and TRBJ2-7, with TRBD1 matching 9 bases. Germline-derived CDR1 and CDR2 are MDHEN and SYDVKM. V shed 4 bases, J shed 3 bases, and the junction held 4 bases outside the gene matches. There are 14 residues in the CDR3. CDR3 DNA: TGTGCCAGCAGTTGGGGGACAGGGAACTACGAGCAGTACTTC. Encoded protein: CASSWGTGNYEQYF.

This rearrangement joins TRBV5-6 to TRBJ2-7, with 8 bases fitting TRBD2. The CDR3 loop spans 18 amino acids. V dropped 1 base and J dropped 7; count of bases not matched to a gene: 19. The germline V gene encodes CDR1 SGHDT and CDR2 YYEEEE. The DNA for the CDR3 is TGTGCCAGCAGCTTGTATCGAGGTGAAGCGGGAGTGGCTGGGGAGCAGTACTTC. Its protein product is CASSLYRGEAGVAGEQYF.

This rearrangement joins TRBV6-5 to TRBJ2-3; D remains ambiguous. CDR1 and CDR2 from the germline V gene are MNHEY and SVGAGI. Trimming took 2 bases from V and 6 from J, leaving 12 bases between them. The CDR3 consists of 14 residues. In DNA, the CDR3 is TGTGCCAGCAGTTACGCCGTGGGCGAGGATACGCAGTATTTT. Its protein product is CASSYAVGEDTQYF.

The chain joins TRBV11-2 to TRBJ2-1; D is possibly TRBD1 (6 bases). Germline loops: CDR1 SGHAT, CDR2 FQNNGV. The CDR3 covers 14 residues. V lost 5 bases, J lost 7 bases, and 15 bases lay in between. DNA for the CDR3: TGTGCCAGCAGCCCCTGGACCCAGGGGAATGAGCAGTTCTTC. Encoded protein: CASSPWTQGNEQFF.

This rearrangement joins TRBV7-8 to TRBJ1-4; D uncertain. The V end lost 3 bases, the J end lost 6 bases, and 11 bases lay between the germline ends. This CDR3 contains 14 residues. The germline CDR1 and CDR2 sequences are SGHVS and FQNEAQ. The CDR3 DNA reads as TGTGCCAGCAGCTTCTCGGGCGGAGATGAAAAACTGTTTTTT. This gives the protein CASSFSGGDEKLFF.

The rearrangement joins TRBV7-3 to TRBJ2-7; 14 bases line up with TRBD2. CDR1 and CDR2 (germline): SGHTA, FQGTGA. CDR3 length: 14 amino acids. V dropped 5 bases and J dropped 6; count of bases not matched to a gene: 3. The DNA for the CDR3 is TGTGCCAGCAGCCGAGGGACTAGCGGGAGCGAGCAGTACTTC. Translation: CASSRGTSGSEQYF.